A single sample is the source of the 2 T cell receptor beta chains below, sequenced in a study of blood T cell repertoires in COVID-19. Repertoires were generated with immunoSEQ multiplex PCR, while TCRdb's copy carries only in-frame clones and drops some. The table has more than 200,000 clones, over 70% seen once. Sequences were obtained from peripheral blood. All receptors derive from a woman aged 80 or older with acute or convalescent COVID-19.

This clone has a single count. This sequence joins TRBV6-2 or TRBV6-3 and TRBJ2-7, with a weak D call TRBD2 (5 bases). The V and J ends lost 2 bases and 1 base respectively, with 9 bases between them. CDR1 is MNHEY and CDR2 is SVGEGT in the germline V gene. The CDR3 runs 14 residues. The CDR3 DNA sequence: TGTGCCAGCAGTTACGTAACGGGATCCTACGAGCAGTACTTC. Amino acid sequence: CASSYVTGSYEQYF.

The chain combines TRBV29-1 with TRBJ1-2; 8 bases are shared with TRBD1. The CDR3 totals 12 residues. Unmatched junction bases numbered 4, after V lost 7 bases and J lost 3 bases. Germline V gene data show CDR1 as SQVTM and CDR2 as ANQGSEA. The CDR3 region has the DNA TGCAGCGAAAAGACAGGGGACTATGGCTACACCTTC. It specifies CSEKTGDYGYTF. Using reference TRBV29-1 and TRBJ1-2 for the parts outside the CDR3, the full variable domain is SAVISQKPSRDICQRGTSLTIQCQVDSQVTMMFWYRQQPGQSLTLIATANQGSEATYESGFVIDKFPISRPNLTFSTLTVSNMSPEDSSIYLCSEKTGDYGYTFGSGTRLTVV.